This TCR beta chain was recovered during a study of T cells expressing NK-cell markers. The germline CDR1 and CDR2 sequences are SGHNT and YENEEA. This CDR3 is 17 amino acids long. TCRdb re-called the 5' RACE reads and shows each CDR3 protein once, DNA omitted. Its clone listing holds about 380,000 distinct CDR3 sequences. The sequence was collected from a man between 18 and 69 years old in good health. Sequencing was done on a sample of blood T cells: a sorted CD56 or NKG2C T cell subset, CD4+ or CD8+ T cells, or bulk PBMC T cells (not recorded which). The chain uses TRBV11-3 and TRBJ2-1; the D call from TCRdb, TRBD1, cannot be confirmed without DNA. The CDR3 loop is CASSLQGPLSSYNEQFF.